This T cell receptor (beta chain) was found in a study of blood T cell repertoires in COVID-19. Study-level information: Acute and convalescent COVID-19 samples came from the United States, Italy and Spain.

This CDR3 spans 15 amino acids. Trimming took 4 bases from V and 5 from J, leaving 18 bases between them. Per the germline V gene, CDR1 is SGHRS and CDR2 is YFSETQ. Authors' analysis steps: Estimation of nucleated cell counts relied on the amplification of reference gene primers. The protocol was immunoSEQ multiplex PCR, while the TCRdb copy is restricted to in-frame clones and leaves out a portion. The V and J calls and clone size come from that table; D and trimming were worked out from the DNA. This table holds about 41,000 clones, 85% to 90% found once. The sequence was collected from a man aged 40-50 years with COVID-19, enrolled during active disease. V gene TRBV5-1 combines with J gene TRBJ1-1; TRBD1 is a possible D gene (5 bases). The specimen was peripheral blood. The chain's CDR3 is CASSHPGLGRTEAFF. CDR3 DNA sequence: TGCGCCAGCAGCCATCCGGGACTTGGGAGAACTGAAGCTTTCTTT.